A selection of T cell receptor beta chains follows, all from one sample in a study of blood T cell repertoires in COVID-19. Data came from immunoSEQ multiplex PCR; TCRdb stores just in-frame clones and leaves some out. The sample holds over 250,000 clones, 65% to 90% seen once. Sequencing was carried out using peripheral blood. These receptor sequences come from a human donor in a cohort sampled during active COVID-19. The CDR3 runs from the conserved cysteine through the conserved F or W. Each record gives: clone size, V gene, D gene, J gene, CDR3 protein, CDR3 DNA. A D gene is named only where the DNA matches it firmly. Some rows have no size entry. The others give once, few or many, or a class for an expanded clone.

abundance: once; v_gene: TRBV6-1; d_gene: .; j_gene: TRBJ2-4; CDR3aa: CASSEPGSAKNIQYF; CDR3nt: TGTGCCAGCAGTGAACCGGGATCAGCCAAAAACATTCAGTACTTC
abundance: .; v_gene: TRBV7-2; d_gene: .; j_gene: TRBJ2-3; CDR3aa: CASSLVSLGATDTQYF; CDR3nt: TGTGCCAGCAGCTTAGTTAGTTTGGGGGCCACAGATACGCAGTATTTT
abundance: .; v_gene: TRBV7-9; d_gene: TRBD2; j_gene: TRBJ2-3; CDR3aa: CASSSGLAGGTDTQYF; CDR3nt: TGTGCCAGCAGCTCGGGACTAGCGGGAGGGACTGATACGCAGTATTTT
abundance: .; v_gene: TRBV6-5; d_gene: TRBD1; j_gene: TRBJ1-5; CDR3aa: CASSWGTGINQPQHF; CDR3nt: TGTGCCAGCAGTTGGGGGACAGGGATCAATCAGCCCCAGCATTTT
abundance: .; v_gene: TRBV7-2; d_gene: .; j_gene: TRBJ1-1; CDR3aa: CASSPSYILNTEAFF; CDR3nt: TGTGCCAGCAGCCCTAGTTATATTTTGAACACTGAAGCTTTCTTT
abundance: few; v_gene: TRBV5-1; d_gene: TRBD1; j_gene: TRBJ2-7; CDR3aa: CASSVGTGGDEQYF; CDR3nt: TGCGCCAGCAGCGTTGGGACAGGGGGGGACGAGCAGTACTTC
abundance: .; v_gene: TRBV9; d_gene: .; j_gene: TRBJ2-1; CDR3aa: CASSVEGNSYNEQFF; CDR3nt: TGTGCCAGCAGCGTAGAGGGGAACTCCTACAATGAGCAGTTCTTC
abundance: .; v_gene: TRBV5-4; d_gene: TRBD1; j_gene: TRBJ1-1; CDR3aa: CASTHLGRGQLMNTEAFF; CDR3nt: TGTGCCAGCACTCACCTTGGTAGGGGGCAACTCATGAACACTGAAGCTTTCTTT
abundance: .; v_gene: TRBV6-2/TRBV6-3; d_gene: .; j_gene: TRBJ1-4; CDR3aa: CASSWSGMNEKLFF; CDR3nt: TGTGCCAGCAGTTGGAGCGGAATGAATGAAAAACTGTTTTTT
abundance: .; v_gene: TRBV7-2; d_gene: .; j_gene: TRBJ1-5; CDR3aa: CASKSTVNQPQHF; CDR3nt: TGTGCCAGCAAATCCACTGTCAATCAGCCCCAGCATTTT
abundance: .; v_gene: TRBV28; d_gene: .; j_gene: TRBJ1-2; CDR3aa: CASSPGNYGYTF; CDR3nt: TGTGCCAGCAGCCCCGGGAACTATGGCTACACCTTC
abundance: .; v_gene: TRBV12-3/TRBV12-4; d_gene: TRBD2; j_gene: TRBJ2-2; CDR3aa: CASSWTSGRELFF; CDR3nt: TGTGCCAGCAGTTGGACTAGCGGAAGGGAGCTGTTTTTT
abundance: .; v_gene: TRBV15; d_gene: .; j_gene: TRBJ2-2; CDR3aa: CATQIRANTGELFF; CDR3nt: TGTGCCACCCAGATCAGGGCCAACACCGGGGAGCTGTTTTTT
abundance: .; v_gene: TRBV19; d_gene: TRBD2; j_gene: TRBJ2-5; CDR3aa: CASSIKGTSDQETQYF; CDR3nt: TGTGCCAGTAGTATTAAGGGGACTAGCGACCAAGAGACCCAGTACTTC
abundance: .; v_gene: TRBV7-8; d_gene: TRBD2; j_gene: TRBJ2-1; CDR3aa: CASSTSGRASREQFF; CDR3nt: TGTGCCAGCAGCACTAGCGGGAGGGCGTCCCGGGAGCAGTTCTTC
abundance: .; v_gene: TRBV29-1; d_gene: .; j_gene: TRBJ2-1; CDR3aa: CSVRDYEQFF; CDR3nt: TGCAGCGTTCGGGATTATGAGCAGTTCTTC
abundance: .; v_gene: TRBV4-1; d_gene: TRBD2; j_gene: TRBJ2-7; CDR3aa: CASSSLLAGSNEQYF; CDR3nt: TGCGCCAGCAGCTCTCTCCTAGCGGGCAGTAACGAGCAGTACTTC
abundance: .; v_gene: TRBV13; d_gene: .; j_gene: TRBJ1-1; CDR3aa: CASSFSTGGTEAFF; CDR3nt: TGTGCCAGCAGCTTCTCTACTGGGGGGACTGAAGCTTTCTTT
abundance: .; v_gene: TRBV19; d_gene: .; j_gene: TRBJ2-2; CDR3aa: CASSTPSLTGELFF; CDR3nt: TGTGCCAGTAGTACCCCCTCCCTCACCGGGGAGCTGTTTTTT
abundance: many; v_gene: TRBV10-3; d_gene: TRBD1; j_gene: TRBJ1-2; CDR3aa: CAIRGTGKNYGYTF; CDR3nt: TGTGCCATCAGGGGGACAGGAAAGAACTATGGCTACACCTTC
abundance: .; v_gene: TRBV11-2; d_gene: TRBD1; j_gene: TRBJ2-7; CDR3aa: CASSLRDLGQGVSEQYF; CDR3nt: TGTGCCAGCAGCCTTCGGGACCTCGGACAGGGGGTTAGCGAGCAGTACTTC
abundance: .; v_gene: TRBV5-4; d_gene: .; j_gene: TRBJ2-3; CDR3aa: CASSLSGRSTDTQYF; CDR3nt: TGTGCCAGCAGCTTGAGTGGGAGGAGCACAGATACGCAGTATTTT
abundance: .; v_gene: TRBV6-6; d_gene: .; j_gene: TRBJ1-2; CDR3aa: CASSYADSNYGYTF; CDR3nt: TGTGCCAGCAGTTACGCAGACAGCAACTATGGCTACACCTTC
abundance: .; v_gene: TRBV3-1/TRBV3-2; d_gene: .; j_gene: TRBJ2-5; CDR3aa: CATGETQYF; CDR3nt: TGTGCCACCGGGGAGACCCAGTACTTC
abundance: .; v_gene: TRBV27; d_gene: TRBD1; j_gene: TRBJ2-7; CDR3aa: CASSRDRGYEQYF; CDR3nt: TGTGCCAGCAGCAGGGACAGGGGATACGAGCAGTACTTC
abundance: .; v_gene: TRBV7-3; d_gene: TRBD1; j_gene: TRBJ1-2; CDR3aa: CASSLKPTGGVYGYTF; CDR3nt: TGTGCCAGCAGCTTAAAGCCGACAGGGGGTGTCTATGGCTACACCTTC
abundance: once; v_gene: TRBV24-1; d_gene: .; j_gene: TRBJ2-5; CDR3aa: CATSVPGVETQYF; CDR3nt: TGTGCCACCAGTGTCCCAGGGGTGGAGACCCAGTACTTC
abundance: few; v_gene: TRBV2; d_gene: TRBD2; j_gene: TRBJ2-1; CDR3aa: CASSQTSGSAEQFF; CDR3nt: TGTGCCAGCAGTCAGACTAGCGGGAGTGCTGAGCAGTTCTTC
abundance: .; v_gene: TRBV7-8; d_gene: TRBD2; j_gene: TRBJ2-3; CDR3aa: CASSLDAQLAGSTDTQYF; CDR3nt: TGTGCCAGCAGCTTAGACGCCCAACTAGCGGGATCCACAGATACGCAGTATTTT
abundance: few; v_gene: TRBV19; d_gene: .; j_gene: TRBJ1-4; CDR3aa: CASREGDSASNEKLFF; CDR3nt: TGTGCCAGTAGAGAAGGAGATTCGGCTTCTAATGAAAAACTGTTTTTT
abundance: .; v_gene: TRBV3-1/TRBV3-2; d_gene: TRBD2; j_gene: TRBJ2-7; CDR3aa: CASSQSLAGVEQYF; CDR3nt: TGTGCCAGCAGCCAATCCCTAGCGGGTGTCGAGCAGTACTTC
abundance: .; v_gene: TRBV6-4; d_gene: .; j_gene: TRBJ2-5; CDR3aa: CASSEHAATETQYF; CDR3nt: TGTGCCAGCAGTGAACATGCGGCAACAGAGACCCAGTACTTC
abundance: .; v_gene: TRBV7-2; d_gene: .; j_gene: TRBJ2-1; CDR3aa: CASSLRGSNEQFF; CDR3nt: TGTGCCAGCAGCTTACGTGGTAGCAATGAGCAGTTCTTC
abundance: .; v_gene: TRBV28; d_gene: TRBD2; j_gene: TRBJ2-7; CDR3aa: CASSRSGKSYEQYF; CDR3nt: TGTGCCAGCAGTCGTAGCGGGAAGAGCTACGAGCAGTACTTC
abundance: .; v_gene: TRBV4-2; d_gene: .; j_gene: TRBJ1-2; CDR3aa: CASSQEQQDPVYTF; CDR3nt: TGTGCCAGCAGCCAAGAGCAACAGGATCCCGTCTACACCTTC
abundance: .; v_gene: TRBV7-2; d_gene: TRBD2; j_gene: TRBJ2-5; CDR3aa: CASSSNSGRRETQYF; CDR3nt: TGTGCCAGCAGCTCGAATAGCGGGAGAAGGGAGACCCAGTACTTC
abundance: once; v_gene: TRBV2; d_gene: TRBD1; j_gene: TRBJ1-2; CDR3aa: CASSRDRTYGYTF; CDR3nt: TGTGCCAGCAGTAGGGACAGGACCTATGGCTACACCTTC
abundance: .; v_gene: TRBV18; d_gene: .; j_gene: TRBJ1-1; CDR3aa: CASSPSGRNTEAFF; CDR3nt: TGTGCCAGCTCACCCTCGGGGAGGAACACTGAAGCTTTCTTT
abundance: few; v_gene: TRBV14; d_gene: TRBD1; j_gene: TRBJ1-2; CDR3aa: CASSLRTGWGYGYTF; CDR3nt: TGTGCCAGCAGCCTTCGGACAGGTTGGGGCTATGGCTACACCTTC
abundance: once; v_gene: TRBV30; d_gene: TRBD1; j_gene: TRBJ1-5; CDR3aa: CAWSVHRTGGALYSNQPQHF; CDR3nt: TGTGCCTGGAGTGTACACAGGACAGGGGGTGCACTTTATAGCAATCAGCCCCAGCATTTT
abundance: .; v_gene: TRBV28; d_gene: .; j_gene: TRBJ1-5; CDR3aa: CASSLVTLGVQPQHF; CDR3nt: TGTGCCAGCAGTTTGGTGACCCTCGGGGTCCAGCCCCAGCATTTT
abundance: .; v_gene: TRBV3-1/TRBV3-2; d_gene: TRBD1; j_gene: TRBJ1-6; CDR3aa: CASSVGTENSPLHF; CDR3nt: TGTGCCAGCAGCGTCGGGACAGAGAATTCACCCCTCCACTTT
abundance: .; v_gene: TRBV5-1; d_gene: TRBD1; j_gene: TRBJ2-7; CDR3aa: CASRGDSEYF; CDR3nt: TGCGCCAGCAGGGGGGACAGTGAGTACTTC
abundance: few; v_gene: TRBV6-2/TRBV6-3; d_gene: TRBD1; j_gene: TRBJ1-6; CDR3aa: CASSPNRGRSNSPLHF; CDR3nt: TGTGCCAGCAGTCCGAACAGGGGAAGGAGCAATTCACCCCTCCACTTT
abundance: once; v_gene: TRBV4-1; d_gene: .; j_gene: TRBJ2-5; CDR3aa: CASSPGGLRETQYF; CDR3nt: TGCGCCAGCAGCCCCGGGGGGCTCAGAGAGACCCAGTACTTC
abundance: .; v_gene: TRBV6-2/TRBV6-3; d_gene: TRBD1; j_gene: TRBJ1-4; CDR3aa: CASSQQGATNEKLFF; CDR3nt: TGTGCCAGCAGTCAACAGGGGGCAACTAATGAAAAACTGTTTTTT
abundance: .; v_gene: TRBV7-8; d_gene: .; j_gene: TRBJ2-6; CDR3aa: CASSWGQPSSGANVLTF; CDR3nt: TGTGCCAGCAGCTGGGGGCAGCCGAGCTCTGGGGCCAACGTCCTGACTTTC
abundance: .; v_gene: TRBV29-1; d_gene: .; j_gene: TRBJ2-1; CDR3aa: CSVPGGPYNEQFF; CDR3nt: TGCAGCGTACCAGGGGGGCCCTACAATGAGCAGTTCTTC
abundance: .; v_gene: TRBV5-8; d_gene: TRBD2; j_gene: TRBJ2-7; CDR3aa: CASINSPGLAGVEQYF; CDR3nt: TGTGCCAGCATCAATTCACCGGGACTAGCGGGAGTCGAGCAGTACTTC
abundance: .; v_gene: TRBV7-6; d_gene: TRBD2; j_gene: TRBJ2-7; CDR3aa: CASSSARTSGRGALYEQYF; CDR3nt: TGTGCCAGCAGCTCCGCCCGGACTAGCGGGAGAGGTGCGCTCTACGAGCAGTACTTC
abundance: .; v_gene: TRBV19; d_gene: .; j_gene: TRBJ1-1; CDR3aa: CASSHLGQQNEAFF; CDR3nt: TGTGCCAGTAGCCATTTGGGACAACAAAATGAAGCTTTCTTT
abundance: .; v_gene: TRBV25-1; d_gene: .; j_gene: TRBJ2-5; CDR3aa: CASSEVSRPQETQYF; CDR3nt: TGTGCCAGCAGTGAGGTGTCTAGACCCCAAGAGACCCAGTACTTC
abundance: once; v_gene: TRBV7-2; d_gene: .; j_gene: TRBJ2-1; CDR3aa: CASSRQTRATYNEQFF; CDR3nt: TGTGCCAGCAGCAGGCAGACTAGGGCCACCTACAATGAGCAGTTCTTC
abundance: .; v_gene: TRBV28; d_gene: .; j_gene: TRBJ2-7; CDR3aa: CASSYRDRASYEQYF; CDR3nt: TGTGCCAGCAGTTACAGGGACCGGGCCTCCTACGAGCAGTACTTC
abundance: .; v_gene: TRBV10-3; d_gene: TRBD2; j_gene: TRBJ2-3; CDR3aa: CAIAPAGEADTQYF; CDR3nt: TGTGCCATCGCCCCAGCGGGAGAAGCAGATACGCAGTATTTT
abundance: .; v_gene: TRBV10-3; d_gene: TRBD2; j_gene: TRBJ2-5; CDR3aa: CAISLAGEYETQYF; CDR3nt: TGTGCCATCAGTCTAGCGGGAGAGTACGAGACCCAGTACTTC
abundance: .; v_gene: TRBV3-1/TRBV3-2; d_gene: .; j_gene: TRBJ2-5; CDR3aa: CASSHPQGRVRTQYF; CDR3nt: TGTGCCAGCAGCCACCCACAGGGACGGGTTCGGACCCAGTACTTC
abundance: .; v_gene: TRBV6-5; d_gene: .; j_gene: TRBJ1-3; CDR3aa: CASTNGGGNTIYF; CDR3nt: TGTGCCAGCACCAACGGAGGGGGAAACACCATATATTTT
abundance: .; v_gene: TRBV5-1; d_gene: TRBD2; j_gene: TRBJ2-5; CDR3aa: CASSNGLAGPQETQYF; CDR3nt: TGCGCCAGCAGCAACGGACTAGCGGGTCCCCAAGAGACCCAGTACTTC